This T cell receptor beta chain originates from a study of cytomegalovirus exposure and HLA in healthy donors. Study-wide context: It was reported in a later analysis that the same platform had been used for the 100 to 150 validation repertoires as for the 550 to 700 first-cohort repertoires.

The method was immunoSEQ multiplex PCR; TCRdb's version includes in-frame clones alone and lacks a portion of them. The table includes tens of thousands of clones, around 84% detected once. Regarding the study as a whole: In vitro checks showed that a few CMV-associated chains really do target CMV antigens. Usually a TCR sequence was rare, but some public TCRs were found in many donors.

Looked up from germline, CDR1 is SGHVS and CDR2 is FQNEAQ. The ends were cut back, 5 bases at V and 8 bases at J, with 15 bases in the middle. The CDR3 runs 13 residues. Among the roughly 120 subjects of the validation cohort, separate from the roughly 600-subject first cohort, were the donors. Of note for this clone: Antigen unknown.

The source of this sequence is a man aged 18 to 35 in good health and CMV-seropositive. This rearrangement joins TRBV7-8 to TRBJ1-2; perhaps TRBD1 as D (5 bases). Material for sequencing was PBMCs. This CDR3 is CASSAGPDTGYTF. The CDR3 region has the DNA TGTGCCAGCAGCGCCGGCCCGGACACCGGCTACACCTTC.